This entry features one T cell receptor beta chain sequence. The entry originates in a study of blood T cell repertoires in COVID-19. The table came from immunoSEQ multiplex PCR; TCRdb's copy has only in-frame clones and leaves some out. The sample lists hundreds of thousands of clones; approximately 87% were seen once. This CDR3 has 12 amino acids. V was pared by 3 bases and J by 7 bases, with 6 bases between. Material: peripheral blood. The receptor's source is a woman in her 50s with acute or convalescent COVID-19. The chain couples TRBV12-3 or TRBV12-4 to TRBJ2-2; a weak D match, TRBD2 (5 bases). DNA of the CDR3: TGTGCCAGCAGTTTTGGGAGCGGGGAGCTGTTTTTT. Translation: CASSFGSGELFF.